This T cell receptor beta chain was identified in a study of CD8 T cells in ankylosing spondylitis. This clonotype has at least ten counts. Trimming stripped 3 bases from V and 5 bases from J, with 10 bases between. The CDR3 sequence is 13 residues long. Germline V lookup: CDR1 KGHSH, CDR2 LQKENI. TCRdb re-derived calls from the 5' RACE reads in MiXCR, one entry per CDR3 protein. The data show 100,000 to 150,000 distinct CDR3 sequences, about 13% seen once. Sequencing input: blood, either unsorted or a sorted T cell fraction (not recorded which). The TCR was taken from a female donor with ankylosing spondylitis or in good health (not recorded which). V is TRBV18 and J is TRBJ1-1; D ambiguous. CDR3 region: CASSPGQQTEAFF. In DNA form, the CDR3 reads TGTGCCAGCTCACCGGGTCAACAGACTGAAGCTTTCTTT. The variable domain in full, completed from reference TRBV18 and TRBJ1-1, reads NAGVMQNPRHLVRRRGQEARLRCSPMKGHSHVYWYRQLPEEGLKFMVYLQKENIIDESGMPKERFSAEFPKEGPSILRIQQVVRGDSAAYFCASSPGQQTEAFFGQGTRLTVV.